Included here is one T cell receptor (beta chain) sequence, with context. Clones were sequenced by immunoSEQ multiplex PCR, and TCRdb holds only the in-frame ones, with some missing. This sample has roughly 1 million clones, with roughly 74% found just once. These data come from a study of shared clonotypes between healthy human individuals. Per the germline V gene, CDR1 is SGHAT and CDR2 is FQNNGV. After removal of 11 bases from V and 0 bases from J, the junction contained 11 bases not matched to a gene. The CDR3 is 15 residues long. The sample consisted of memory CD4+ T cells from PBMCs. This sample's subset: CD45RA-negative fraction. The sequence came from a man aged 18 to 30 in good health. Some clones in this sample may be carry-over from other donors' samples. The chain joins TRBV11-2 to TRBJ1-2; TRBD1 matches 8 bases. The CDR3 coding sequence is TGTGCCCCAACGGACAGGGCTAACCCTAACTATGGCTACACCTTC. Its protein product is CAPTDRANPNYGYTF.